These 28 T cell receptor beta chains came from one sample sequenced in a study of T cell repertoires in cytomegalovirus infection. TCRdb recomputed calls from the reads with MiXCR, one row per CDR3 protein. Of 200,000 to 300,000 distinct CDR3 sequences listed, around 8.7% are singletons. The sample taken for sequencing was PBMCs. All receptors derive from a human donor in good health (CMV status not recorded). Some clones in this sample may be carry-over from other donors' samples.

This clonotype was detected only a few times. The genes are TRBV6-7 and TRBJ2-2; tentatively, D is TRBD1 (6 bases). TRBV6-7 is assigned to the ORF class and has an uncertain function. Trimming took off 9 bases at V and 3 bases at J, with 14 bases between the two ends. The CDR3 is 14 amino acids. The CDR3 is CASYRARYTGELFF. As DNA, the CDR3 is TGTGCCAGTTACAGGGCGAGGTACACCGGGGAGCTGTTTTTT.

The sample holds many counts of this clonotype. This chain joins TRBV7-9 and TRBJ1-6, with D unresolved. This CDR3 is 14 amino acids long. Trimming left V 1 base short and J 7 bases short, with 8 bases between. Germline V gene sequence: CDR1 SEHNR, CDR2 FQNEAQ (reference sequence). The DNA for the CDR3 is TGTGCCAGCAGCTTAGATGGGAACAATTCACCCCTCCACTTT. Protein product: CASSLDGNNSPLHF.

There are a few counts of this clonotype. The chain joins TRBV7-3 to TRBJ2-2; tentative D call: TRBD1 (8 bases). The germline gives CDR1 SGHTA, CDR2 FQGTGA. CDR3 length: 15 amino acids. V lost 1 base to trimming and J lost 10 bases, with 16 bases between them. CDR3 region: CASSLKQGGLKELFF. CDR3 DNA: TGTGCCAGCAGCTTAAAACAGGGGGGGTTAAAGGAGCTGTTTTTT.

The table lists this clonotype with many counts. This chain links TRBV7-9 with TRBJ2-7; 9 bases agree with TRBD2. This CDR3 contains 15 residues. Germline loops: CDR1 SEHNR, CDR2 FQNEAQ (reference sequence). J was trimmed by 7 bases and V by 5 bases; bases with no gene match: 12. The CDR3 DNA reads as TGTGCCAGCAGCCCGCGCCTGGGACTAGCTTCGGAGCAGTACTTC. Amino acids: CASSPRLGLASEQYF. Full variable domain (rest looked up from reference TRBV7-9 and TRBJ2-7): DTGVSQNPRHKITKRGQNVTFRCDPISEHNRLYWYRQTLGQGPEFLTYFQNEAQLEKSRLLSDRFSAERPKGSFSTLEIQRTEQGDSAMYLCASSPRLGLASEQYFGPGTRLTVT.

This clonotype was detected many times. V gene TRBV12-3 or TRBV12-4 combines with J gene TRBJ1-1; D might be TRBD1 (6 bases). Between the trimmed V and J ends, which lost 3 bases and 6 bases, there was a span of 11 bases. CDR3 length: 13 amino acids. This CDR3 reads CASSFGGRSEAFF. CDR3 DNA sequence: TGTGCCAGCAGTTTCGGGGGGCGGTCTGAAGCTTTCTTT.

In this sample, this clonotype turned up a few times. The V and J genes are TRBV30 and TRBJ1-2; 8 bases agree with TRBD1. The CDR3 length is 12 residues. J lost 4 bases, V lost 2 bases, and 0 bases had no gene match. Germline V CDR1 and CDR2: GTSNPN, SVGIG (reference sequence). The CDR3 reads CAWSQGAYGYTF. CDR3 in DNA: TGTGCCTGGAGTCAGGGGGCCTATGGCTACACCTTC. The variable domain in full, completed from reference TRBV30 and TRBJ1-2, reads SQTIHQWPATLVQPVGSPLSLECTVEGTSNPNLYWYRQAAGRGLQLLFYSVGIGQISSEVPQNLSASRPQDRQFILSSKKLLLSDSGFYLCAWSQGAYGYTFGSGTRLTVV.

This clonotype was picked up many times. V gene TRBV28 combines with J gene TRBJ1-5; perhaps TRBD1 as D (6 bases). Trimming stripped 4 bases from V and 4 bases from J, with 17 bases between. Germline lookup yields CDR1 MDHEN and CDR2 SYDVKM. CDR3 length: 16 residues. CDR3 sequence: CASSSPRTVDNQPQHF. The CDR3 DNA reads TGTGCCAGCAGTTCCCCCCGGACAGTTGATAATCAGCCCCAGCATTTT.

The chain combines TRBV28 with TRBJ2-5; 7 bases are shared with TRBD1. V lost 6 bases and J lost 4; bases outside the gene matches: 17. Germline CDR1 reads MDHEN; CDR2 reads SYDVKM. CDR3 length equals 17 residues. The chain's CDR3 is CASSETTGPASRETQYF. CDR3 coding DNA: TGTGCCAGCAGCGAAACGACAGGGCCCGCATCGCGAGAGACCCAGTACTTC.

V and J are TRBV12-3 or TRBV12-4 and TRBJ2-5; D could derive from TRBD1 or TRBD2 (5 bases each). This CDR3 is 12 amino acids long. V was shortened by 7 bases and J by 3 bases, with 9 bases between the two germline ends. The chain's CDR3 is CASTQGEETQYF. CDR3 sequence (DNA): TGTGCCAGCACCCAGGGAGAAGAGACCCAGTACTTC.

This clonotype was detected a few times. The rearrangement uses TRBV12-3 or TRBV12-4 and TRBJ2-3; D uncertain. This CDR3 region has 14 residues. Trimming removed 5 bases from V and 6 bases from J, with 15 bases in between. This CDR3 is CASSPTGGVDTQYF. The CDR3, as DNA: TGTGCCAGCAGTCCCACCGGCGGTGTTGATACGCAGTATTTT.

The V and J genes are TRBV6-5 and TRBJ1-4, with 7 bases matching TRBD1. The germline CDR1 and CDR2 sequences are MNHEY and SVGAGI. J lost 0 bases, V lost 2 bases, and 12 bases had no gene match. The CDR3 runs 19 residues. CDR3 nucleotide sequence: TGTGCCAGCAGTTACGCCCGACCGGGACAGAAGGCAACTAATGAAAAACTGTTTTTT. This gives the protein CASSYARPGQKATNEKLFF.

This clonotype was seen ten or more times. The V gene is TRBV6-1, the J gene TRBJ1-5; perhaps TRBD1 as D (6 bases). Germline CDR1 and CDR2: MNHNS and SASEGT. This CDR3 is built from 14 residues. Trimming cost V 1 base and J 7 bases, with 11 bases left between them. For the CDR3, the DNA is TGTGCCAGCAGTGAAGGCAACAGGGTCCAGCCCCAGCATTTT. This encodes CASSEGNRVQPQHF.

This clonotype was recorded at least ten times. This chain connects TRBV19 to TRBJ1-1; the D is unclear. Germline loops: CDR1 LNHDA, CDR2 SQIVND (reference sequence). With 4 bases removed from V and 0 bases from J, the gap between germline ends came to 12 bases. The CDR3 has 15 residues. CDR3 sequence: CASSRSPNMNTEAFF. The CDR3, as DNA: TGTGCCAGTAGTAGGAGCCCCAATATGAACACTGAAGCTTTCTTT.

This clonotype was detected ten times or more. The J gene is TRBJ1-1, the V gene TRBV6-2 or TRBV6-3; the D gene is possibly TRBD1 (5 bases). Germline CDR1 MNHEY, CDR2 SVGEGT. V lost 6 bases, J lost 5 bases, and 16 bases lay in between. This CDR3 is 14 amino acids long. In DNA form, the CDR3 reads TGTGCCAGCAGAAGTCAGGGCCATCGTACTGAAGCTTTCTTT. As protein: CASRSQGHRTEAFF.

This clonotype was counted at least ten times. The chain employs TRBV28 and TRBJ2-1, with unresolved D. V lost 4 bases and J 5 bases, leaving 15 bases between the germline ends. This CDR3 spans 15 amino acids. Germline V gene data show CDR1 as MDHEN and CDR2 as SYDVKM. DNA for the CDR3: TGTGCCAGCAGTTCTTTTCTCTACAACGACAATGAGCAGTTCTTC. This encodes CASSSFLYNDNEQFF.

This clonotype occurred many times. The gene calls are TRBV7-9 and TRBJ1-1; possibly TRBD1 for D (6 bases). The V gene's germline CDR1 is SEHNR and CDR2 FQNEAQ (reference sequence). The V end lost 5 bases, the J end lost 0 bases, and 10 bases lay between the germline ends. The CDR3 totals 14 residues. The CDR3 nucleotides are TGTGCCAGCAGCCCGGACAGCATGAACACTGAAGCTTTCTTT. This translates into CASSPDSMNTEAFF.

This clonotype was counted many times. The chain has TRBV28 and TRBJ1-1; possibly TRBD1 for D (5 bases). In germline, CDR1 is MDHEN, CDR2 SYDVKM. The V and J ends lost 2 bases and 4 bases respectively, with 14 bases between them. CDR3 length equals 15 residues. Written as DNA, the CDR3 is TGTGCCAGCAGTTTAACGGCAGGGTTAACCACTGAAGCTTTCTTT. Its translation is CASSLTAGLTTEAFF.

In this sample, this clonotype turned up many times. The chain recombines TRBV7-2 with TRBJ2-7; 11 bases agree with TRBD2. Germline assignment: CDR1 SGHTA and CDR2 FQGNSA. The CDR3 covers 16 residues. V dropped 5 bases and J dropped 1; count of bases not matched to a gene: 7. The CDR3 spells CASSPQTSGTSYEQYF. The CDR3 nucleotides read TGTGCCAGCAGCCCCCAGACTAGCGGGACGTCCTACGAGCAGTACTTC. Full variable domain (outside the CDR3, taken from reference TRBV7-2 and TRBJ2-7): GAGVSQSPSNKVTEKGKDVELRCDPISGHTALYWYRQSLGQGLEFLIYFQGNSAPDKSGLPSDRFSAERTGGSVSTLTIQRTQQEDSAVYLCASSPQTSGTSYEQYFGPGTRLTVT.

This chain joins TRBV6-2 or TRBV6-3 and TRBJ1-1; 8 bases line up with TRBD1. Germline CDR1 and CDR2: MNHEY and SVGEGT. J lost 4 bases, V lost 6 bases, and 4 bases had no gene match. This CDR3 contains 13 residues. The CDR3 DNA reads TGTGCCAGCAGCTACAGGGGGAGCACTGAAGCTTTCTTT. As protein: CASSYRGSTEAFF.

The table lists this clonotype with many counts. J is TRBJ1-1 and V is TRBV28, with D possibly matching TRBD1 (6 bases). Trimming stripped 7 bases from V and 1 base from J, with 13 bases between. The CDR3 totals 14 residues. Germline V gene data show CDR1 as MDHEN and CDR2 as SYDVKM. CDR3 coding DNA: TGTGCCAGCACCCCTTCGGGACAGAACACTGAAGCTTTCTTT. Residues: CASTPSGQNTEAFF.

This clonotype showed up many times. V is TRBV6-1 and J is TRBJ1-6; a possible D gene is TRBD1 (5 bases). CDR1 and CDR2 (germline): MNHNS, SASEGT. V was cut by 8 bases and J by 9 bases, with 5 bases left in between. The CDR3 is made up of 10 amino acids. This CDR3 is CASGTSPLHF. The CDR3 DNA reads TGTGCCAGCGGGACTTCACCCCTCCACTTT.

This clonotype was counted between two and nine times. The V and J genes are TRBV20-1 and TRBJ2-1; TRBD2 agrees at 10 bases. The trim removed 6 bases at V and 5 bases at J, leaving 4 bases unmatched. Germline CDR1 is DFQATT and CDR2 is SNEGSKA (reference sequence). The CDR3 sequence is 13 residues long. For the CDR3, the DNA is TGCAGTGCCGGACTAGCGGACAACAATGAGCAGTTCTTC. It specifies CSAGLADNNEQFF.

This clonotype has at least ten counts. Here the CDR3 reads CASSLEGQGPSTNEKLFF. The CDR3, as DNA: TGTGCCAGCAGCTTAGAGGGGCAGGGACCCTCAACTAATGAAAAACTGTTTTTT. The V and J genes are TRBV7-2 and TRBJ1-4, with D maybe TRBD1 (5 bases). This CDR3 is built from 18 residues. Trimming pared 1 base from V and 0 bases from J, leaving 15 bases between. CDR1 and CDR2 (germline): SGHTA, FQGNSA.

The chain joins TRBV29-1 to TRBJ2-7; 7 bases are shared with TRBD1. This CDR3 is 11 amino acids long. The ends lost 6 bases at V and 5 bases at J; junction bases unmatched: 4. The germline CDR1 and CDR2 sequences are SQVTM and ANQGSEA. CDR3 coding DNA: TGCAGCGTCGTCGACAGGGACGAGCAGTACTTC. Encoded protein: CSVVDRDEQYF.

This clonotype has a count of ten or more. This sequence joins TRBV6-1 and TRBJ1-4; D is undetermined. The germline V and J ends were trimmed by 6 bases and 0 bases, with 8 bases remaining between them. CDR3 length equals 14 residues. Germline V gives CDR1 MNHNS, CDR2 SASEGT. The CDR3 sequence is CASSPTATNEKLFF. Written as DNA, the CDR3 is TGTGCCAGCAGCCCAACTGCAACTAATGAAAAACTGTTTTTT.

This clonotype has a count of ten or more. The rearrangement uses TRBV11-2 and TRBJ2-1, with 11 nucleotides matching TRBD2. The CDR3 sequence is 19 residues long. With 5 bases clipped from V and 6 bases from J, the junction kept 18 bases outside the gene matches. Germline loops: CDR1 SGHAT, CDR2 FQNNGV. The DNA of the CDR3 is TGTGCCAGCAGCACTCGACTAGCGGGAAACCTACTCCTAGGCAATGAGCAGTTCTTC. It yields the protein CASSTRLAGNLLLGNEQFF.

This clonotype came up many times. The chain couples TRBV7-9 to TRBJ2-1, with 9 bases matching TRBD2. Unmatched junction bases numbered 9, after V lost 5 bases and J lost 7 bases. CDR1 and CDR2 (germline): SEHNR, FQNEAQ (reference sequence). The CDR3 has 15 amino acids. Here the CDR3 reads CASSPRGGGANEQFF. The DNA for the CDR3 is TGTGCCAGCAGCCCACGAGGCGGGGGGGCTAATGAGCAGTTCTTC.

This clonotype was seen at least ten times. The chain couples TRBV6-1 to TRBJ2-5; the D gene is possibly TRBD1 (6 bases). Per germline, CDR1 MNHNS and CDR2 SASEGT. The CDR3 contains 19 residues. The germline V and J ends were trimmed by 5 bases and 3 bases, with 28 bases remaining between them. CDR3 amino acids: CASSYFSTGKQGTKETQYF. CDR3 in DNA: TGTGCCAGCAGTTATTTCTCCACCGGCAAACAGGGTACCAAAGAGACCCAGTACTTC.